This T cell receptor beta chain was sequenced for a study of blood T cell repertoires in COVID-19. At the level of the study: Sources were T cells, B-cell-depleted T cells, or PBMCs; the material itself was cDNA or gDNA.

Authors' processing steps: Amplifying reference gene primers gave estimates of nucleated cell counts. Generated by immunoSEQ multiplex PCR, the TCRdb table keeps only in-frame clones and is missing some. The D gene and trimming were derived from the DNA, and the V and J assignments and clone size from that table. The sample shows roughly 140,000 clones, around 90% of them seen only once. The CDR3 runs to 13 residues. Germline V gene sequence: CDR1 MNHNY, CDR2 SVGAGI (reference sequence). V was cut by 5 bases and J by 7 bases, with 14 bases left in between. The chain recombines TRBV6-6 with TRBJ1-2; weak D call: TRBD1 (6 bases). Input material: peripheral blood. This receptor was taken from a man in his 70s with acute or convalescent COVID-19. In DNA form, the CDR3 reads TGTGCCAGCAGTGACCCAGGGGTGGCTGGCTACACCTTC. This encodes CASSDPGVAGYTF.